This T cell receptor beta chain came from a study of CD8 T cells in ankylosing spondylitis. Whole-study findings and limits: What appeared characteristic of ankylosing spondylitis blood was a TCR beta motif of eight highly homologous variants. Matched synovial fluid from ankylosing spondylitis patients was reported to be enriched for disease-linked clones.

As regards this clonotype: Its antigen is still unknown. The junction differs from germline at one of its ends, possibly a read error.

With molecular barcodes, quantitative 5'-RACE was used to make the TCR beta libraries. TCRdb re-called the 5' RACE reads with MiXCR, one entry per CDR3 protein. The sample contains 300,000 to 350,000 distinct CDR3 sequences, approximately 14% of which appear only once. Germline V gene data show CDR1 as SGHRS and CDR2 as YFSETQ. The CDR3 is made up of 15 amino acids. The chain joins TRBV5-1 to TRBJ2-7; D may correspond to TRBD1 or TRBD2 (5 bases each). Material: blood, either unsorted or a sorted T cell fraction (not recorded which). The clonotype was recovered from a male donor with ankylosing spondylitis or in good health (not recorded which). The CDR3 DNA is TGCGCCAGCAGTTTGGAACTAGAGGGGTCTACGAAGCAGTACTTC. This encodes CASSLELEGSTKQYF.